These 31 T cell receptor beta chains originate from one sample sequenced in a study of T cells in Graves' hyperthyroidism and ophthalmopathy. Authors of the study amplified TCR beta CDR3 regions from RNA transcripts. In the first-round RT-PCR of the TCR CDR3, the HTBI primer set was used. TCRdb used MiXCR to reprocess the multiplex PCR reads, holding one entry per CDR3 protein. This table has hundreds of thousands of distinct CDR3 sequences, 13% to 15% appearing once. The sequenced material came from blood. The receptors were sampled from a woman between 18 and 29 years old with Graves' hyperthyroidism.

This clonotype was counted many times. J is TRBJ2-7 and V is TRBV28, with 9 positions matching TRBD2. The J segment lost 0 bases and the V segment lost 6 bases, leaving 3 bases of the junction unmatched. CDR1 and CDR2 (germline): MDHEN, SYDVKM. The CDR3 consists of 14 residues. The CDR3 DNA reads TGTGCCAGCAGGCGGGGGGGGAACTCCTACGAGCAGTACTTC. Translated, it gives CASRRGGNSYEQYF. Supplemented by reference TRBV28 and TRBJ2-7, the full variable domain reads DVKVTQSSRYLVKRTGEKVFLECVQDMDHENMFWYRQDPGLGLRLIYFSYDVKMKEKGDIPEGYSVSREKKERFSLILESASTNQTSMYLCASRRGGNSYEQYFGPGTRLTVT.

This clonotype was recorded many times. This chain connects TRBV27 to TRBJ2-7; TRBD1 matches 10 bases. Germline V gene lookup returns CDR1 MNHEY and CDR2 SMNVEV (reference sequence). The CDR3 is 18 amino acids. The ends lost 8 bases at V and 1 base at J; junction bases unmatched: 17. The CDR3 loop reads CASLKSGTGATRSYEQYF. CDR3 nucleotide sequence: TGTGCCAGCTTGAAATCCGGGACAGGGGCCACAAGATCCTACGAGCAGTACTTC.

The chain joins TRBV20-1 to TRBJ2-7; weak D call: TRBD2 (6 bases). The V gene's germline CDR1 is DFQATT and CDR2 SNEGSKA (reference sequence). The CDR3 spans 13 residues. V shed 6 bases and J shed 5 bases, with 17 bases lying between them. This chain's CDR3 is CSAPTRGLHEQYF. In DNA form, the CDR3 reads TGCAGTGCCCCGACTAGGGGCCTCCACGAGCAGTACTTC.

The V gene is TRBV12-5, the J gene TRBJ2-2, with 8 bases lining up with TRBD1. Germline assignment: CDR1 LGHNT and CDR2 FRNRAP. Trimming removed 0 bases from V and 1 base from J; junction bases left unmatched: 4. This CDR3 comprises 17 residues. The CDR3 DNA sequence: TGTGCTAGTGGTTTGGTGGGGACAGGCGGGAACACCGGGGAGCTGTTTTTT. It codes for CASGLVGTGGNTGELFF.

As concerns this clonotype: A much larger clone lies one base from this, so it may be a read error. The V call is TRBV11-2, the J call TRBJ2-7; 7 bases match TRBD1. Germline-derived CDR1 and CDR2 are SGHAT and FQNNGV. This CDR3 contains 14 residues. After removal of 5 bases from V and 6 bases from J, the junction contained 10 bases not matched to a gene. CDR3 residues: CASSTGTELCEQYF. The CDR3 nucleotides read TGTGCCAGCAGCACCGGGACAGAGCTATGCGAGCAGTACTTC.

This clonotype was seen repeatedly, ten times or more. The chain couples TRBV29-1 to TRBJ2-1; D could derive from TRBD1 or TRBD2 (5 bases each). Per germline, CDR1 SQVTM and CDR2 ANQGSEA. V lost 2 bases and J lost 12, with 29 bases in between. This CDR3 comprises 17 residues. CDR3 sequence (DNA): TGCAGCGTTGAAAGTGGGGCCCGGGACCCCGTAGGCTATGGGCAGTTCTTC. Its protein product is CSVESGARDPVGYGQFF.

CDR3 amino acids: CASSQDRGGFYEQYF. The CDR3 region has the DNA TGCGCCAGCAGCCAAGATAGGGGCGGTTTCTACGAGCAGTACTTC. The V and J genes are TRBV4-1 and TRBJ2-7; TRBD1 is a possible D gene (5 bases). V lost 0 bases to trimming and J lost 3 bases, with 12 bases between them. Germline-derived CDR1 and CDR2 are MGHRA and YSYEKL. The CDR3 is 15 amino acids.

Only a few counts were recorded for this clonotype. V usage is TRBV5-6 and J usage is TRBJ2-1, with 9 bases matching TRBD2. The ends lost 1 base at V and 6 bases at J; junction bases unmatched: 11. Germline CDR1 reads SGHDT; CDR2 reads YYEEEE. The CDR3 is made up of 17 amino acids. The CDR3 reads CASSLRASGILGNEQFF. CDR3 bases: TGTGCCAGCAGCTTGAGGGCTAGCGGGATCTTGGGCAATGAGCAGTTCTTC. Using reference TRBV5-6 and TRBJ2-1 for the parts outside the CDR3, the full variable domain is DAGVTQSPTHLIKTRGQQVTLRCSPKSGHDTVSWYQQALGQGPQFIFQYYEEEERQRGNFPDRFSGHQFPNYSSELNVNALLLGDSALYLCASSLRASGILGNEQFFGPGTRLTVL.

The CDR3 DNA reads TGTGCCAGCAGCTTACAGGGGACTAGCGGGGCGGGTGAGCAGTTCTTC. Encoded protein: CASSLQGTSGAGEQFF. The chain combines TRBV7-3 with TRBJ2-1, with 13 bases matching TRBD2. Losses at the gene ends were 2 bases for V and 9 bases for J; bases not matched to a gene: 7. Germline CDR1 and CDR2: SGHTA and FQGTGA. This CDR3 has 16 residues.

This clonotype was seen a handful of times. The V and J genes are TRBV2 and TRBJ1-1; unclear D gene. The CDR3 extends over 13 amino acids. Deletions cut 7 bases from V and 0 bases from J, with 9 bases between. Per the germline V gene, CDR1 is SNHLY and CDR2 is FYNNEI. The CDR3 DNA follows: TGTGCCAGCAAATATAATGTGAACACTGAAGCTTTCTTT. It yields the protein CASKYNVNTEAFF. Drawing the rest from reference TRBV2 and TRBJ1-1, the complete variable domain is EPEVTQTPSHQVTQMGQEVILRCVPISNHLYFYWYRQILGQKVEFLVSFYNNEISEKSEIFDDQFSVERPDGSNFTLKIRSTKLEDSAMYFCASKYNVNTEAFFGQGTRLTVV.

This clonotype came up many times. V gene TRBV5-1 combines with J gene TRBJ1-2; TRBD1 matches at 9 bases. This CDR3 spans 17 amino acids. Germline CDR1 SGHRS, CDR2 YFSETQ. Trimming took 4 bases from V and 3 from J; bases not matched to a gene: 13. The chain's CDR3 is CASSGGTGKEYDYGYTF. CDR3 sequence (DNA): TGCGCCAGCAGCGGAGGGACAGGGAAAGAATATGACTATGGCTACACCTTC.

There are a few counts of this clonotype. The V call is TRBV28, the J call TRBJ1-2; maybe TRBD1 (5 bases). The germline V and J ends were trimmed by 8 bases and 2 bases, with 9 bases remaining between them. This CDR3 is 12 amino acids long. CDR1 and CDR2 (germline): MDHEN, SYDVKM. CDR3 nucleotide sequence: TGTGCCAGCCGGACACCAAACTATGGCTACACCTTC. Translated: CASRTPNYGYTF.

Comment on this clonotype: A junction boundary mismatches the germline segment, possibly from a read error. As DNA, the CDR3 is TGCGGTGCTAGAGATCCGGCTGGCCCCTCCTACAATGAGCAGTTCTTC. Protein: CGARDPAGPSYNEQFF. The chain combines TRBV20-1 with TRBJ2-1; D is undetermined. The CDR3 contains 16 residues. Germline values: CDR1 DFQATT, CDR2 SNEGSKA (reference sequence).

The chain is built from TRBV6-5 and TRBJ1-3, with a possible D match to TRBD1 (5 bases). Per the germline V gene, CDR1 is MNHEY and CDR2 is SVGAGI. This CDR3 contains 14 residues. V was cut by 8 bases and J by 4 bases, with 15 bases left in between. This CDR3 is CASGKGIAGNTIYF. The CDR3 DNA reads as TGTGCCAGCGGGAAGGGGATCGCAGGAAACACCATATATTTT.

Of note for this clonotype: One end of the junction is discordant with germline, which a read error may explain. The chain links TRBV11-2 to TRBJ1-4; D uncertain. The CDR3 is 17 residues long. Germline CDR1 reads SGHAT; CDR2 reads FQNNGV. The CDR3 DNA follows: TGTGCCAGCAGCTTAGGGTCGCACGGCCCGCTTAATGGAAAACTGTTTTTT. Residues: CASSLGSHGPLNGKLFF.

This clonotype was detected many times. The chain couples TRBV13 to TRBJ1-1; no definite D call. The CDR3 spans 14 residues. Trimming took 1 base from V and 4 from J, leaving 10 bases between them. Germline assignment: CDR1 PRHDT and CDR2 FYEKMQ (reference sequence). The CDR3 DNA reads as TGTGCCAGCAGCTTAGACCCGGGAGGCACTGAAGCTTTCTTT. Residues: CASSLDPGGTEAFF.

This clonotype was recorded many times. V and J are TRBV30 and TRBJ1-1, with 8 bases lining up with TRBD1. Germline-derived CDR1 and CDR2 are GTSNPN and SVGIG (reference sequence). The CDR3 totals 15 residues. V was pared by 3 bases and J by 0 bases, with 6 bases of the junction left unmatched. The CDR3 nucleotides are TGTGCCTGGAGACTAGGGGACAGGTTGAACACTGAAGCTTTCTTT. Protein: CAWRLGDRLNTEAFF.

The chain has TRBV5-1 and TRBJ1-2; TRBD1 matches 9 bases. The V gene's germline CDR1 is SGHRS and CDR2 YFSETQ. This CDR3 is 15 amino acids long. Trimming took 4 bases from V and 2 from J; bases not matched to a gene: 6. CDR3 in amino acids: CASSATGGRNYGYTF. The CDR3 DNA follows: TGCGCCAGCAGCGCCACAGGGGGCAGAAACTATGGCTACACCTTC.

Many counts were recorded for this clonotype. The V and J genes are TRBV27 and TRBJ1-2, with D unresolved. Trimming pared 4 bases from V and 2 bases from J, leaving 8 bases between. This CDR3 has 13 residues. The V gene's germline CDR1 is MNHEY and CDR2 SMNVEV (reference sequence). The CDR3 nucleotides are TGTGCCAGCAGTTATAGAGTAAACTATGGCTACACCTTC. Protein: CASSYRVNYGYTF.

This clonotype was counted a single time. At one end, the junction sequence differs from germline, possibly due to a read error. CDR3: CVSSLGRVAEQFF. CDR3 coding DNA: TGTGTCAGCAGCTTAGGCAGGGTGGCTGAGCAGTTCTTC. The rearrangement uses TRBV7-9 and TRBJ2-1; possibly TRBD1 for D (5 bases). The CDR3 has 13 amino acids. Germline V gene lookup returns CDR1 SEHNR and CDR2 FQNEAQ (reference sequence). Using reference TRBV7-9 and TRBJ2-1 for the parts outside the CDR3, the full variable domain is DTGVSQNPRHKITKRGQNVTFRCDPISEHNRLYWYRQTLGQGPEFLTYFQNEAQLEKSRLLSDRFSAERPKGSFSTLEIQRTEQGDSAMYLCVSSLGRVAEQFFGPGTRLTVL.

Comment on this clonotype: This CDR3 fails to terminate in the conserved phenylalanine or tryptophan, so it likely reflects a read error. The V gene is TRBV30, the J gene TRBJ1-5; D is unresolved. V lost 2 bases to trimming and J lost 5 bases, with 10 bases between them. From germline, CDR1 is GTSNPN and CDR2 SVGIG (reference sequence). The CDR3 spans 13 residues. This chain's CDR3 is CAWSHGADQPQHS. The CDR3 DNA follows: TGTGCCTGGAGTCACGGAGCGGATCAGCCCCAGCATTCT.

The table lists this clonotype with a few counts. J is TRBJ2-1 and V is TRBV6-2 or TRBV6-3; TRBD2 is a possible D gene (6 bases). Germline V gives CDR1 MNHEY, CDR2 SVGEGT. V shed 2 bases and J shed 0 bases, with 14 bases lying between them. The CDR3 has 17 amino acids. This CDR3 is CASSYATAGSSYNEQFF. CDR3 nucleotide sequence: TGTGCCAGCAGTTACGCTACAGCGGGCAGCTCCTACAATGAGCAGTTCTTC.

This clonotype was observed at least ten times. This chain links TRBV3-1 with TRBJ2-3; no clear D gene. Germline CDR1 and CDR2: LGHDT and YNNKEL (reference sequence). The CDR3 is 13 amino acids. Between the trimmed V and J ends, which lost 2 bases and 6 bases, there was a span of 9 bases. The CDR3 protein is CASSQPYIDTQYF. In DNA, the CDR3 is TGTGCCAGCAGCCAACCGTATATCGATACGCAGTATTTT.

This clonotype was observed at least ten times. V usage is TRBV28 and J usage is TRBJ2-5; D gene unclear. The CDR3 runs 14 residues. Germline CDR1 is MDHEN and CDR2 is SYDVKM. The V end lost 6 bases, the J end lost 7 bases, and 18 bases lay between the germline ends. The CDR3 protein is CASSPGPRRGTQYF. The CDR3 nucleotides read TGTGCCAGCAGCCCCGGACCGAGAAGAGGGACCCAGTACTTC.

This clonotype was seen at least ten times. This chain connects TRBV18 to TRBJ1-5; D might be TRBD1 (6 bases). Trimming removed 4 bases at V and 2 bases at J, with 12 bases between. The CDR3 has 15 residues. CDR1 is KGHSH and CDR2 is LQKENI in the germline V gene. CDR3 region: CASSRDKGGNQPQHF. The CDR3 region has the DNA TGTGCCAGCTCACGGGACAAGGGCGGCAATCAGCCCCAGCATTTT.

This clonotype has more than one count but fewer than ten. The CDR3 loop is CSARAPEAGREDTQYF. The CDR3 nucleotides are TGCAGTGCTAGAGCACCGGAAGCGGGACGCGAAGATACGCAGTATTTT. The V gene is TRBV20-1, the J gene TRBJ2-3; 7 bases are shared with TRBD2. J gave up 5 bases and V 1 base, and 12 bases lay outside the gene matches. This CDR3 is 16 amino acids long. Germline loops: CDR1 DFQATT, CDR2 SNEGSKA (reference sequence).

This clonotype was counted at least ten times. The rearrangement joins TRBV29-1 to TRBJ2-3, with 7 bases fitting TRBD1. This CDR3 has 16 amino acids. V dropped 3 bases and J dropped 0; count of bases not matched to a gene: 9. Germline CDR1 reads SQVTM; CDR2 reads ANQGSEA. CDR3 sequence: CSVEGDSAASTDTQYF. CDR3 nucleotides: TGCAGCGTTGAGGGGGACAGCGCCGCTAGCACAGATACGCAGTATTTT.

The chain is built from TRBV20-1 and TRBJ2-5; 8 nucleotides align to TRBD1. The V and J ends lost 4 bases and 5 bases, in that order; junction bases with no gene match: 15. CDR3 length equals 16 residues. CDR1 is DFQATT, CDR2 SNEGSKA, per germline (reference sequence). This chain's CDR3 is CSATEGGQGRGETQYF. In DNA form, the CDR3 reads TGCAGTGCTACGGAGGGTGGACAGGGACGGGGGGAGACCCAGTACTTC.

In its sample, this clonotype was seen many times. The rearrangement links TRBV7-2 to TRBJ1-2; no firm D call. Germline V gives CDR1 SGHTA, CDR2 FQGNSA. The CDR3 totals 14 residues. Trimming pared 5 bases from V and 0 bases from J, leaving 10 bases between. In DNA, the CDR3 is TGTGCCAGCAGCCTCCCGGGAGCTAACTATGGCTACACCTTC. Translated: CASSLPGANYGYTF.

This clonotype has ten or more counts. The chain couples TRBV12-3 or TRBV12-4 to TRBJ1-5; 8 bases agree with TRBD1. V gave up 3 bases and J gave up 4 bases; unmatched junction bases: 2. The CDR3 length is 14 residues. The CDR3 DNA follows: TGTGCCAGCAGTTTTACAGGGGGGAATCAGCCCCAGCATTTT. This codes for CASSFTGGNQPQHF.

This clonotype was seen more than once but under ten times. The chain couples TRBV10-1 to TRBJ2-1, with TRBD2 matching over 10 bases. V gave up 2 bases and J gave up 7 bases; unmatched junction bases: 5. The CDR3 consists of 15 residues. The V gene's germline CDR1 is WNHNN and CDR2 SYGVQD (reference sequence). CDR3 protein: CASSEGTSVRNEQFF. The CDR3 nucleotides read TGCGCCAGCAGTGAGGGGACTAGCGTTAGGAATGAGCAGTTCTTC.